The entry below gives a single T cell receptor (beta chain) sequence along with its context. Its antigen is still unknown. This entry comes from a study of Ad26.COV2.S vaccination and SARS-CoV-2 variants. Study outcomes and limitations: Substantial breadth was reportedly displayed by spike-specific CD8+ and CD4+ T cell responses after vaccination.

CDR1 is LNHNV, CDR2 YYDKDF, per germline (reference sequence). V lost 3 bases, J lost 1 base, and 14 bases lay in between. The CDR3 runs to 16 residues. The data were produced by immunoSEQ multiplex PCR, yet TCRdb's version contains in-frame clones alone and is incomplete. The sample includes approximately 460,000 clones, about 88% of them seen just once. Treatment here: 15 to 20 received Ad26.COV2.S at low or high dose, single or two shots; roughly five received placebo; per-sample allocation not given. After the first vaccine or placebo injection, samples were drawn on day 63. The genes are TRBV15 and TRBJ2-3; D may be TRBD1 or TRBD2 (5 bases each). Material: peripheral blood, obtained in a trial of Ad26.COV2.S vaccine versus placebo. The sequence was obtained from a person aged 18-65 years who received the Ad26.COV2.S COVID-19 vaccine or a placebo. The CDR3 is CATSRAHRGGTDTQYF. DNA of the CDR3: TGTGCCACCAGCAGGGCGCACCGAGGGGGCACAGATACGCAGTATTTT.